The T cell receptor beta chain described here comes from a study of T cells expressing NK-cell markers. In the study overall: It was sorted CD3+CD56-NKG2C+, CD3+CD56+NKG2C- and CD3+CD56+NKG2C+ T cells that provided the TCR beta repertoires.

TCRdb re-analyzed the 5' RACE reads; it lists each CDR3 protein once, without DNA. The sample table includes more than 400,000 distinct CDR3 sequences. This CDR3 region has 16 residues. Germline V CDR1 and CDR2: DFQATT, SNEGSKA (reference sequence). V usage is TRBV20-1 and J usage is TRBJ2-4; no DNA is available, so the TRBD1 call from TCRdb remains unchecked. The sample taken for sequencing was blood T cells: a sorted CD56 or NKG2C T cell subset, CD4+ or CD8+ T cells, or bulk PBMC T cells (not recorded which). The sequence came from a woman between 18 and 70 years old in good health. The chain's CDR3 is CSARGETRGAKNIQYF.